This T cell receptor beta chain was observed in a study of cytomegalovirus exposure and HLA in healthy donors (dated by TCRdb to 2016 to 2017). Turning to the overall study: In an earlier analysis of 450 to 750 of the donors, approximately 260 Gb of sequence data and some 100 million unique TCR beta sequences from 180 million or so T cells were reported. Because of strong linkage in the cohort, roughly 5 DR-DQ haplotypes were treated as single units for association and clustering. Donor age, sex, ethnicity and CMV serostatus were compiled alongside the repertoire data. All discovery cohort repertoires had been generated on a single sequencing platform. Along with the approximately 700-subject first cohort, a separate validation cohort of 120 different subjects was used. An early release covering about 600 HLA-typed donors comprised 250 to 350 gigabases of sequencing data and about 90 million unique TCR sequences. A later genetic analysis used genome-wide SNP genotypes for about 55% of the 666 donors, treating that subset as a discovery cohort. HLA typing covered class I and class II loci at four-digit resolution. To decide whether each TCR beta V gene segment behaved as functional or pseudogenic, an earlier analysis of nearly 600 of the donors relied on high-throughput TCR beta sequencing. On average, roughly 250,000 unique TCR beta nucleotide sequences were sequenced per donor among some 420 genotyped donors of the cohort, with roughly 18% of those sequences being non-productive. The T cell repertoires of some 700 subjects were profiled by immunosequencing and related to cytomegalovirus serostatus. Typing coverage varied by locus: 629-630 donors for A, B, C, DRB1 and DQB1; 522 for DQA1; about 570 for DPA1; around 450 for DPB1. The study combined high-throughput TCR immunosequencing, statistical association of individual TCRs with disease status, and machine learning to predict cytomegalovirus infection status. The study aimed to test whether cataloging public T cell receptors could reveal signatures of past pathogen exposure. Among the roughly 430 genotyped donors, more than 70% belonged to the genetic ancestry cluster associated with self-reported Caucasian donors. Rather than using new phenotypic data, the later analysis identified candidate immune exposures from TCR beta sequences and from how often those sequences occurred across donors. In a later analysis, previously published TCR beta repertoires from fewer than 750 donors were re-analyzed and high-resolution HLA genotyping was added so that TCR occurrence patterns could be studied.

V is trimmed back by 1 base and J by 4 bases, and the junction contains 3 bases that no gene match accounts for. From the cysteine through the phenylalanine, the CDR3 covers 15 amino acids. CDR3 DNA is the only sequence kept; it has 45 bases, read in frame from the first base. From the germline V gene, CDR1 is SGHRS and CDR2 is YFSETQ. The study at large found these results: A total of 164 TCR beta chains were listed by the study as associated with cytomegalovirus. Because counts were too low, roughly 16 rarely observed V segments, including chromosome 9 orphons, were left out of the earlier analysis of 587 of the donors. A later analysis found that HLA-associated TCR beta chains were more clonally expanded and had lower generation probabilities than equally common non-associated chains. In an earlier analysis of approximately 590 of the donors, most TCR beta V segments were observed in productive rearrangements about 87% or about 30% of the time, broadly matching IMGT annotations. According to a later analysis, TCR association rates differed among HLA loci, with DRB1 alleles showing the most associated TCRs and HLA-C alleles showing the fewest. Immune exposure information for the cohort was limited to CMV serostatus. A further reported finding was that TCR beta sequences accurately predicted the HLA-A and HLA-B alleles for most subjects in the first cohort. The classifier was reported to diagnose cytomegalovirus status with high specificity and sensitivity in both the original and validation cohorts. Assigning TCR associations to individual alleles was difficult when HLA alleles, especially DR and DQ, strongly co-occurred. This cohort had only TCR beta chains sequenced, and the lack of alpha or paired-chain data limited which features could be detected. A later analysis found that most CMV-associated TCR beta chains appeared HLA-restricted, with HLA associations seemingly driven largely by CMV exposure. In a later genetic analysis, a missense DCLRE1C variant was associated with V-gene and J-gene trimming of TCR beta chains, and the association was replicated in an independent cohort. Because the 87-base-pair reads could not distinguish some IMGT-functional V segments, including TRBV6-2 and TRBV6-3, those segments were excluded. While some public TCRs were present in many individuals, most TCR sequences turned up only very rarely across donors. According to a later genetic analysis, donors in an Asian-associated ancestry cluster had fewer N-insertions in productive TCRs than the approximately 700-donor mean. Presence/absence analyses assumed roughly uniform sequencing depth across donors, an assumption that may not hold. According to the authors, the approach could potentially be generalized to other disease states and immunological phenotypes. At a false discovery rate of 0.05, a later analysis linked 15,000 to 20,000 TCR beta sequences to specific HLA alleles. A later analysis reported that several top co-occurrence clusters appeared linked to parvovirus B19, influenza, CMV and Epstein-Barr virus. In vitro tests confirmed that three of the cytomegalovirus-associated TCR beta chains recognize cytomegalovirus antigens. Because some donors lacked HLA typing at each locus, the association tests relied only on the typed subset. The sequencing pipeline was judged likely to have produced a cluster of highly shared sequence variants as a technical artifact. Correlated functional status among segregating V segments might be attributable to linkage disequilibrium, but an unknown experimental factor could not be ruled out.

The library was prepared using the immunoSEQ multiplex PCR assay. The multiplex PCR relied on a mix of 60 forward primers for TCR Vbeta segments and 13 reverse primers for TCR Jbeta segments. A multiplex PCR assay on genomic DNA amplified the CDR3 region of rearranged TCR beta genes. Amplified TCR beta libraries were sequenced as 87-base-pair reads on the Illumina HiSeq System. As for the authors' bioinformatics: A later analysis counted about 80 million unique TCR beta chains across the 650 to 800 repertoires, and roughly 10 million of these chains were shared by at least two donors. To remove PCR and sequencing errors, raw reads were error-corrected and collapsed into unique sequences using a nearest-neighbor algorithm that merged closely related sequences. V, D and J gene segments were assigned by aligning CDR3 sequences to IMGT reference sequences. Each retained sequence needed at least a six-nucleotide match to both a V gene segment and a J gene segment. Rearrangements were classified as productive when the CDR3 lacked stop codons and remained in frame with V and J, and all other rearrangements were classified as non-productive. Following IMGT convention, CDR3 was defined as the stretch from the second conserved V-encoded cysteine up to the conserved J-encoded phenylalanine. The earlier analysis of 500 to 600 of the donors excluded sequences that lacked an unambiguous match to a single V gene segment. In an earlier analysis of approximately 560 of the donors, a V segment was called functional when productive rearrangements were above 56.7%, and segregating when the standard deviation between donors exceeded 5%. A statistical classification framework was built to diagnose cytomegalovirus status from the catalog of TCR beta chain sequences. V and J gene assignment, in a later analysis, came from comparing TCR nucleotide sequences with IMGT/GENE-DB human TR gene sequences. Using the TCRdist pipeline, a later analysis assigned CDR3 sequences along with most-parsimonious VDJ recombination scenarios. A later analysis defined each TCR beta chain by its CDR3 amino acid sequence plus V-gene family, and excluded reads lacking a unique V-gene family. To address suspected cross-contamination and a sequencing artifact, a later analysis removed roughly 580 highly shared, low-generation-probability nucleotide sequences. A later analysis calculated a clonal expansion index for each public chain from normalized within-repertoire ranks of inferred template counts. A later analysis computed generation probabilities with a VDJ recombination model fitted to out-of-frame rearrangements, and checked the results against IGoR. In a later analysis, TCR-TCR, TCR-HLA and TCR-CMV co-occurrence was scored with hypergeometric tests, and a repertoire-size bias correction was applied to TCR pairs. To estimate false discovery rates, a later analysis permuted the HLA or CMV assignments 20 times. In a later analysis, co-occurring TCRs were grouped with DBSCAN, and TCRdist sequence similarity was added when clustering was performed within HLA-allele-positive subsets. Co-occurrence clustering excluded repertoires with fewer than 30,000 or more than 120,000 public chains, plus five with anomalous nucleotide sharing. TCRdb mirrors the immuneACCESS table, restricted to in-frame sequences. Some clones are absent from its copies; in checked studies, under half trace to an unresolved V gene, and the reason for the others is unknown. D and trimming come from the DNA, and the V and J calls and clone size come from that table. This sample comprises 120,000 or so clones, more than 65% of them detected only once. The ten largest clones capture 1.8% of the sample.

In total, roughly 670 healthy bone marrow donors made up the cohort. Cohort members were all nominally healthy when sampled, although unrecorded immune exposures were likely present. The donor tested CMV seronegative, placing the donor among the approximately 360 seronegative members of the cohort. A peripheral blood sample was collected from each donor, and TCR beta sequencing was performed on peripheral blood mononuclear cells. The Qiagen DNeasy Blood Extraction Kit was used to extract genomic DNA from the blood cell samples. With respect to this clone: No antigen is known for it. No base quality information exists; no much larger clone differs at one position.

This sequence originates from a man aged 18 to 29 in good health and CMV-seronegative. The rearrangement joined TRBV5-1 to TRBJ2-2, and 8 bases in between align with TRBD2. Sequenced sample: PBMCs. In nucleotides, the sequence is TGCGCCAGCAGCTTGCCGGGGGGGCTCACCGGGGAGCTGTTTTTT. Protein translation: CASSLPGGLTGELFF. The reference TRBV5-1 and TRBJ2-2 proteins fill in what lies around the CDR3, so the full variable domain reads KAGVTQTPRYLIKTRGQQVTLSCSPISGHRSVSWYQQTPGQGLQFLFEYFSETQRNKGNFPGRFSGRQFSNSRSEMNVSTLELGDSALYLCASSLPGGLTGELFFGEGSRLTVL.